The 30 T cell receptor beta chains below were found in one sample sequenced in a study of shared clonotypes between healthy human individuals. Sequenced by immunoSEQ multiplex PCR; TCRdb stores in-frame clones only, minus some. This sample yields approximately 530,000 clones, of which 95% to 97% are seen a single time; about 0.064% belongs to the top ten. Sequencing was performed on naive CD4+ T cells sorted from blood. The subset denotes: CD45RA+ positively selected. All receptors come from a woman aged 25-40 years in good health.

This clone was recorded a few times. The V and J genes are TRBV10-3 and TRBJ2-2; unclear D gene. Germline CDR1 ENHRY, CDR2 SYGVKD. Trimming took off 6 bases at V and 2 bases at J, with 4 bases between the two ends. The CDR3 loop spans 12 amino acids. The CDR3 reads CAIRDNTGELFF. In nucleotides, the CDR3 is TGTGCCATCAGAGATAACACCGGGGAGCTGTTTTTT.

CDR3 in amino acids: CASSTAGTSGERLQFF. CDR3 DNA sequence: TGTGCCAGCAGCACCGCCGGGACTAGCGGGGAGAGGTTGCAGTTCTTC. The chain recombines TRBV5-5 with TRBJ2-1; 13 bases fit TRBD2. The trim removed 4 bases at V and 12 bases at J, leaving 13 bases unmatched. The CDR3 runs to 16 residues. CDR1 and CDR2 from the germline V gene are SGHKS and YYEKEE (reference sequence).

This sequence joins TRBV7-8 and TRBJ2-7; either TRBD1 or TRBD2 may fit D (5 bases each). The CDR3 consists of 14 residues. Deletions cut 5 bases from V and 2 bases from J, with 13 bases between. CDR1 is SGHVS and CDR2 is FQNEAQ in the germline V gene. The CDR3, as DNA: TGTGCCAGCAGCCGGGACGGAAAAGCCTACGAGCAGTACTTC. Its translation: CASSRDGKAYEQYF.

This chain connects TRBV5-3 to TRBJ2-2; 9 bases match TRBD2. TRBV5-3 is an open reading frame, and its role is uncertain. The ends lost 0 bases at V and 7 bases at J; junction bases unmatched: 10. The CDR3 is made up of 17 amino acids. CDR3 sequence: CARSLGSASGTFGELFF. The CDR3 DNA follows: TGTGCCAGAAGCTTGGGATCGGCTAGCGGGACGTTCGGGGAGCTGTTTTTT.

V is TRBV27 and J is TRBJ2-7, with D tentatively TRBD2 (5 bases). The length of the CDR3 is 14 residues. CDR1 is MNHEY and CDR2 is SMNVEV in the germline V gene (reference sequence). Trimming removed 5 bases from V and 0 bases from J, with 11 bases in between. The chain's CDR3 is CASSTTRRSYEQYF. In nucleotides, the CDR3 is TGTGCCAGCAGTACAACTAGGCGCTCCTACGAGCAGTACTTC.

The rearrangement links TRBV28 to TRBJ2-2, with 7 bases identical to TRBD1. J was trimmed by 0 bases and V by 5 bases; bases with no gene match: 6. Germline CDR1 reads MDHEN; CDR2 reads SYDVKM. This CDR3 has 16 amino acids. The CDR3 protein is CASSPTGASNTGELFF. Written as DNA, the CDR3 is TGTGCCAGCAGTCCAACAGGGGCGTCGAACACCGGGGAGCTGTTTTTT.

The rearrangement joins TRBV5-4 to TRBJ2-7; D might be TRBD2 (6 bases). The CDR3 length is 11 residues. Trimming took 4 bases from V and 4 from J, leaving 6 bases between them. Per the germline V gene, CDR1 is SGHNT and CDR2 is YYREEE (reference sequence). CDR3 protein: CASSGGYEQYF. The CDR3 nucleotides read TGTGCCAGCAGCGGGGGGTACGAGCAGTACTTC.

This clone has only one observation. This CDR3 reads CASSKGRLAGGPSHEQYF. The CDR3 bases are TGTGCCAGCAGCAAAGGACGGCTAGCGGGAGGGCCTAGCCACGAGCAGTACTTC. The J gene is TRBJ2-7, the V gene TRBV21-1; the DNA was not used to check the table's D call, TRBD2. TRBV21-1 is a documented pseudogene. The CDR3 is 18 residues long.

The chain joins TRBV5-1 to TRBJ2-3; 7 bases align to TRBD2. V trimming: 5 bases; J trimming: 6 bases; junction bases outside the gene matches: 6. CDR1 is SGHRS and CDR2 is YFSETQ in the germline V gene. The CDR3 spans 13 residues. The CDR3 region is CASRFGEGDTQYF. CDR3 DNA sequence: TGCGCCAGCAGATTTGGGGAGGGGGATACGCAGTATTTT.

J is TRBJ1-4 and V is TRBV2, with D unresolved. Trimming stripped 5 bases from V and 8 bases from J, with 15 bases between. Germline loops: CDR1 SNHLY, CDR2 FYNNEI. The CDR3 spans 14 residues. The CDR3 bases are TGTGCCAGCAGTTCCGGCCTTATGGGGGAAAAACTGTTTTTT. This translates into CASSSGLMGEKLFF.

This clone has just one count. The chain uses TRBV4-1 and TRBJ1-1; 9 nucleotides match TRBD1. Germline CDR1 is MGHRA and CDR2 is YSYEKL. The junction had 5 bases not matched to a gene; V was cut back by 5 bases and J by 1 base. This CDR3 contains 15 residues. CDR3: CASSKGQGRNTEAFF. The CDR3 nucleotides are TGCGCCAGCAGCAAAGGACAGGGGAGGAACACTGAAGCTTTCTTT.

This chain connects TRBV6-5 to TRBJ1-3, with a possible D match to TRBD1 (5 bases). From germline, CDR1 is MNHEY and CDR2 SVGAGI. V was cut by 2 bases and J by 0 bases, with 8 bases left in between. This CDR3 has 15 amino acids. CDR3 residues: CASSYGGTSGNTIYF. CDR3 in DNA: TGTGCCAGCAGTTACGGGGGGACCTCTGGAAACACCATATATTTT.

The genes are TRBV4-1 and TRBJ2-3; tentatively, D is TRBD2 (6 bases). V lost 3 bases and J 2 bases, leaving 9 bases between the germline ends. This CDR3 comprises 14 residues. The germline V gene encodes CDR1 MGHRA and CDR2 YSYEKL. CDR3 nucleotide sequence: TGCGCCAGCAGCCATCCGGGAGCCACAGATACGCAGTATTTT. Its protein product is CASSHPGATDTQYF.

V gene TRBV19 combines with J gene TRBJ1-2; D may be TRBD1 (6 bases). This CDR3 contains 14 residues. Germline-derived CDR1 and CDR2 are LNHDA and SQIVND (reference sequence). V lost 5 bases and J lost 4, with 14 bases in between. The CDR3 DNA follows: TGTGCCAGTAGTCTTGAACAGGGTACCTATGGCTACACCTTC. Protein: CASSLEQGTYGYTF. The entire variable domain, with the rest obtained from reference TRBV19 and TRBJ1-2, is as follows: DGGITQSPKYLFRKEGQNVTLSCEQNLNHDAMYWYRQDPGQGLRLIYYSQIVNDFQKGDIAEGYSVSREKKESFPLTVTSAQKNPTAFYLCASSLEQGTYGYTFGSGTRLTVV.

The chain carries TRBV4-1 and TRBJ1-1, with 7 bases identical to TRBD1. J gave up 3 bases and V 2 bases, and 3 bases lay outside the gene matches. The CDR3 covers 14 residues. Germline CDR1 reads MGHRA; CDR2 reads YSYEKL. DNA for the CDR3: TGCGCCAGCAGCCAAAGACAGGGCGACACTGAAGCTTTCTTT. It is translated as CASSQRQGDTEAFF.

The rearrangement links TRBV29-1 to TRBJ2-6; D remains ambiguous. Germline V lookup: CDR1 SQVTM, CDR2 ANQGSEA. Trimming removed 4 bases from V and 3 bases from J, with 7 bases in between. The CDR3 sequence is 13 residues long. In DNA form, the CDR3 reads TGCAGCGTTGTTGCTGGTGGGGCCAACGTCCTGACTTTC. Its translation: CSVVAGGANVLTF. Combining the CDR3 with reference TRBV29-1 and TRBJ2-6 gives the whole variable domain SAVISQKPSRDICQRGTSLTIQCQVDSQVTMMFWYRQQPGQSLTLIATANQGSEATYESGFVIDKFPISRPNLTFSTLTVSNMSPEDSSIYLCSVVAGGANVLTFGAGSRLTVL.

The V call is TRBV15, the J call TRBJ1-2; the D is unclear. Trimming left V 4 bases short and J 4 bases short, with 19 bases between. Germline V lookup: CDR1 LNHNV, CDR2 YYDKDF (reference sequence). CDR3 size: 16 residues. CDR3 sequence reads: CATSTRVRGKGYGYTF. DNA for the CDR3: TGTGCCACCAGCACGAGAGTCCGGGGAAAGGGCTATGGCTACACCTTC.

The CDR3: CASSLGRAGGGYEQYF. The DNA of the CDR3 is TGTGCCAGCAGTTTGGGGAGGGCGGGAGGAGGATACGAGCAGTACTTC. J is TRBJ2-7 and V is TRBV27, with 8 positions matching TRBD2. The CDR3 contains 16 residues. Germline CDR1 is MNHEY and CDR2 is SMNVEV (reference sequence). The V gene end was trimmed by 3 bases and the J gene end by 4 bases; junction bases not matched to a gene: 11.

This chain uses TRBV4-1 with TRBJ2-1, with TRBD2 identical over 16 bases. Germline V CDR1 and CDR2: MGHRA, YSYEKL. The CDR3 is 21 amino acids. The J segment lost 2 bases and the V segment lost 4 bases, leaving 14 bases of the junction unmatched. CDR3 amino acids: CASSPFRPGTSGRGAYNEQFF. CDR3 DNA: TGCGCCAGCAGCCCCTTTAGGCCCGGGACTAGCGGGAGGGGGGCCTACAATGAGCAGTTCTTC.

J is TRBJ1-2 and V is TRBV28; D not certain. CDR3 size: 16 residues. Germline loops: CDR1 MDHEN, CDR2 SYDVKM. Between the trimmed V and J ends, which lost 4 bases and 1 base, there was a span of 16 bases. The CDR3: CASSYNDRTFNYGYTF. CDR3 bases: TGTGCCAGCAGTTATAACGACCGGACTTTTAACTATGGCTACACCTTC.

The CDR3 DNA is TGTGCCAGCAGTTTCAGGGGAAGGGGCTATGGCTACACCTTC. This codes for CASSFRGRGYGYTF. The V gene is TRBV28, the J gene TRBJ1-2, with a weak D call TRBD1 (6 bases). The CDR3 spans 14 residues. Germline V gene sequence: CDR1 MDHEN, CDR2 SYDVKM. V was shortened by 3 bases and J by 4 bases, with 12 bases between the two germline ends.

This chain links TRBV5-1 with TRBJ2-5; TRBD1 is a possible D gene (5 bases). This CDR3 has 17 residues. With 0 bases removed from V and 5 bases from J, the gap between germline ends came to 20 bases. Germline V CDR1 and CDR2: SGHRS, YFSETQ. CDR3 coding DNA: TGCGCCAGCAGCTTGGACGGGTGGGGCGTGAGCGTGGAGACCCAGTACTTC. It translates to CASSLDGWGVSVETQYF. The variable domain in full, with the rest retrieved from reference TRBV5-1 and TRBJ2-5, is KAGVTQTPRYLIKTRGQQVTLSCSPISGHRSVSWYQQTPGQGLQFLFEYFSETQRNKGNFPGRFSGRQFSNSRSEMNVSTLELGDSALYLCASSLDGWGVSVETQYFGPGTRLLVL.

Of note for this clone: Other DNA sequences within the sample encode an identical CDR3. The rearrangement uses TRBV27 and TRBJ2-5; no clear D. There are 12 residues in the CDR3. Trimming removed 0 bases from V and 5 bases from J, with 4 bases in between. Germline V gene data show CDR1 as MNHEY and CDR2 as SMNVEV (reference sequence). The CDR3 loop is CASSLSGETQYF. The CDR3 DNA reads TGTGCCAGCAGTTTATCGGGCGAGACCCAGTACTTC.

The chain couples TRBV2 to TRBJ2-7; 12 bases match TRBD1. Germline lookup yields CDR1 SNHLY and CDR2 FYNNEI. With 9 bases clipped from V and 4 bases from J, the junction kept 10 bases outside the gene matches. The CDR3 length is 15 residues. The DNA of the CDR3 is TGTGCCAGTCAAATCCCGGGACAGGGGGCTTACGAGCAGTACTTC. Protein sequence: CASQIPGQGAYEQYF.

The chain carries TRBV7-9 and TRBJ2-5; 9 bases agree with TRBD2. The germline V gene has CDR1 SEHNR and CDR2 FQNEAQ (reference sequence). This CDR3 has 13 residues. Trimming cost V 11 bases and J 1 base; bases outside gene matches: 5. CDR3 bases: TGTGCCTCTGGACTAGCGCCCCAAGAGACCCAGTACTTC. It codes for CASGLAPQETQYF.

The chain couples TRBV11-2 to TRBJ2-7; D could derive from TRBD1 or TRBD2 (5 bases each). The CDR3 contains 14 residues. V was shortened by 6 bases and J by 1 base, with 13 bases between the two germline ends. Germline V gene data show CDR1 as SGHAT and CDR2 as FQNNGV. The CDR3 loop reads CASRQPGLSYEQYF. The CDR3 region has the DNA TGTGCCAGCAGACAGCCGGGGCTTTCCTACGAGCAGTACTTC.

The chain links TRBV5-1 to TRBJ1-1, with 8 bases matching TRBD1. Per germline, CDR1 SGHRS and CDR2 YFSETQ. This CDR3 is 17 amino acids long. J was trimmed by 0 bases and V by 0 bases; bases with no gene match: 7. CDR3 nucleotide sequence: TGCGCCAGCAGCTTGGTATGGACAGGGACAATGAACACTGAAGCTTTCTTT. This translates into CASSLVWTGTMNTEAFF.

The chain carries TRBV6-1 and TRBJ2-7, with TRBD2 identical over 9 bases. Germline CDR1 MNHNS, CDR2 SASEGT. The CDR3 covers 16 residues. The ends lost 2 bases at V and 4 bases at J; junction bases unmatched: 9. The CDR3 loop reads CASSEIAGGGNYEQYF. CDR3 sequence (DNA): TGTGCCAGCAGTGAAATCGCGGGAGGGGGAAATTACGAGCAGTACTTC.

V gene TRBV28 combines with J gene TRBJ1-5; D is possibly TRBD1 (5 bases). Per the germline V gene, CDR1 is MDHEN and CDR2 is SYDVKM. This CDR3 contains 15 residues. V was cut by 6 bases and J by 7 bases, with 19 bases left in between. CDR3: CASRPTDVVRQPQHF. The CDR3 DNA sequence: TGTGCCAGCAGACCGACAGATGTGGTTAGGCAGCCCCAGCATTTT.

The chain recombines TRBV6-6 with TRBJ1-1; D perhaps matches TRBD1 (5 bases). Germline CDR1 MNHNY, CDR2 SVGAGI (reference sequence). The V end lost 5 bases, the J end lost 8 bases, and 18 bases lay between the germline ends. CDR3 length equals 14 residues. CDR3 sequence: CASSARQKNREAFF. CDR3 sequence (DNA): TGTGCCAGCAGTGCACGACAGAAAAACAGGGAAGCTTTCTTT.